Presented here are 22 T cell receptor beta chains from one specimen sequenced in a study of T cell responses to AZD1222 COVID-19 vaccine (dated by TCRdb to the early 2020s). The library was produced with the immunoSEQ multiplex PCR assay. Drawn from immuneACCESS, this table holds only the in-frame rearrangements with V and J called that TCRdb kept. Clones are partly lost; checked studies trace under half to an unresolved V gene and leave the rest unexplained. In all, the sample holds approximately 77,000 clones, and approximately 85% of those were seen once. The leading ten clones occupy around 3.7% of the sample. Explained via the paper, the time point label denotes: about 28 days (+/-7) after the second vaccine dose. The source was peripheral blood, collected 28 days after the second AZD1222 dose. These TCRs come from an adult who received the AZD1222 COVID-19 vaccine.

This chain links TRBV19 with TRBJ2-6; unclear D gene. CDR3 length: 14 residues. CDR1 and CDR2 from the germline V gene are LNHDA and SQIVND (reference sequence). Trimming removed 3 bases at V and 4 bases at J, with 7 bases between. CDR3 coding DNA: TGTGCCAGTAGTATCGGGTTAGGGGCCAACGTCCTGACTTTC. Its protein product is CASSIGLGANVLTF.

J is TRBJ2-7 and V is TRBV4-1, with 8 bases aligning to TRBD2. V dropped 0 bases and J dropped 7; count of bases not matched to a gene: 8. The CDR3 sequence is 15 residues long. Germline CDR1 MGHRA, CDR2 YSYEKL. The CDR3 protein is CASSQERLAGVEQYF. CDR3 sequence (DNA): TGCGCCAGCAGCCAAGAGAGGCTAGCGGGTGTTGAGCAGTACTTC.

The chain links TRBV19 to TRBJ1-2; D is ambiguous. Germline V lookup: CDR1 LNHDA, CDR2 SQIVND (reference sequence). The CDR3 is 13 residues long. V was pared by 2 bases and J by 2 bases, with 6 bases between. DNA of the CDR3: TGTGCCAGTAGTATACAGGAGAACTATGGCTACACCTTC. Translation: CASSIQENYGYTF.

V and J are TRBV6-5 and TRBJ2-1; unclear D gene. The germline V and J ends were trimmed by 1 base and 2 bases, with 9 bases remaining between them. This CDR3 spans 15 amino acids. Germline values: CDR1 MNHEY, CDR2 SVGAGI. The CDR3 DNA reads as TGTGCCAGCAGTTACTTCCAGGCGACCTACAATGAGCAGTTCTTC. Amino acid sequence: CASSYFQATYNEQFF.

The chain recombines TRBV28 with TRBJ2-1; D ambiguous. Trimming left V 7 bases short and J 6 bases short, with 7 bases between. The CDR3 consists of 11 residues. Germline V gives CDR1 MDHEN, CDR2 SYDVKM. CDR3 DNA: TGTGCCAGCATCTTATCCAATGAGCAGTTCTTC. Translated, it gives CASILSNEQFF.

V gene TRBV28 combines with J gene TRBJ2-7, with TRBD1 as a possible D gene (5 bases). The CDR3 covers 12 residues. The germline V and J ends were trimmed by 5 bases and 4 bases, with 9 bases remaining between them. CDR1 and CDR2 (germline): MDHEN, SYDVKM. The DNA for the CDR3 is TGTGCCAGCAGTCTCCAGGGTTACGAGCAGTACTTC. Translating gives CASSLQGYEQYF. Looking up the rest from reference TRBV28 and TRBJ2-7 gives the full variable domain: DVKVTQSSRYLVKRTGEKVFLECVQDMDHENMFWYRQDPGLGLRLIYFSYDVKMKEKGDIPEGYSVSREKKERFSLILESASTNQTSMYLCASSLQGYEQYFGPGTRLTVT.

V is TRBV5-1 and J is TRBJ1-1; TRBD1 matches 8 bases. Germline V gene lookup returns CDR1 SGHRS and CDR2 YFSETQ. V was clipped by 1 base and J by 6 bases; unmatched bases: 8. CDR3 length: 15 amino acids. The chain's CDR3 is CASSLNSDRAAEAFF. In DNA, the CDR3 is TGCGCCAGCAGCTTGAACTCGGACAGGGCGGCTGAAGCTTTCTTT.

This chain links TRBV30 with TRBJ2-1; 9 bases are a match to TRBD2. The CDR3 loop spans 14 amino acids. Germline CDR1 reads GTSNPN; CDR2 reads SVGIG (reference sequence). The ends lost 4 bases at V and 6 bases at J; junction bases unmatched: 7. CDR3 DNA: TGTGCCTGGATTGGCGGGAGGGCAAGCAATGAGCAGTTCTTC. Translated, it gives CAWIGGRASNEQFF. Using reference TRBV30 and TRBJ2-1 for the parts outside the CDR3, the full variable domain is SQTIHQWPATLVQPVGSPLSLECTVEGTSNPNLYWYRQAAGRGLQLLFYSVGIGQISSEVPQNLSASRPQDRQFILSSKKLLLSDSGFYLCAWIGGRASNEQFFGPGTRLTVL.

The CDR3 region has the DNA TGTGCCAGCAGTGACTCAGGGAATTCACCCCTCCACTTT. It codes for CASSDSGNSPLHF. This chain uses TRBV6-4 with TRBJ1-6, with D unclear. V dropped 0 bases and J dropped 7 bases, with 4 bases sitting between them. From germline, CDR1 is MRHNA and CDR2 SNTAGT. The CDR3 covers 13 residues.

The V gene is TRBV4-3, the J gene TRBJ2-1, with TRBD2 matching over 7 bases. CDR1 and CDR2 from the germline V gene are LGHNA and YSLEER. V lost 4 bases and J lost 10; bases outside the gene matches: 13. The CDR3 is 15 amino acids. The CDR3, as DNA: TGCGCCAGCAGCCCGGAACTAGCGCAGCTGGGGGAGCAGTTCTTC. Encoded protein: CASSPELAQLGEQFF.

The chain links TRBV7-3 to TRBJ2-7; D not resolved. Germline V CDR1 and CDR2: SGHTA, FQGTGA. CDR3 length: 13 amino acids. V was cut by 5 bases and J by 6 bases, with 14 bases left in between. The CDR3 loop is CASSTESRGEQYF. In nucleotides, the CDR3 is TGTGCCAGCAGCACAGAGAGTCGCGGCGAGCAGTACTTC.

Here the CDR3 reads CASKTGPGEQFF. The DNA for the CDR3 is TGTGCCAGCAAGACAGGGCCCGGGGAGCAGTTCTTC. The chain employs TRBV2 and TRBJ2-1; 7 bases agree with TRBD1. This CDR3 contains 12 residues. CDR1 is SNHLY and CDR2 is FYNNEI in the germline V gene. V was clipped by 7 bases and J by 10 bases; unmatched bases: 7.

V and J are TRBV30 and TRBJ1-5; D is uncertain. This CDR3 is 16 amino acids long. Germline CDR1 reads GTSNPN; CDR2 reads SVGIG (reference sequence). The V end lost 4 bases, the J end lost 2 bases, and 18 bases lay between the germline ends. CDR3 loop: CAWKGRAGPGNQPQHF. Here the CDR3 DNA reads TGTGCCTGGAAAGGAAGGGCTGGGCCAGGCAATCAGCCCCAGCATTTT.

This sequence joins TRBV3-1 (or the pseudogene TRBV3-2) and TRBJ2-3, with D possibly matching TRBD2 (7 bases). Germline CDR1 is LGHDT and CDR2 is YNNKEL (reference sequence). The V and J ends lost 0 bases and 4 bases respectively, with 20 bases between them. CDR3 length equals 18 residues. The CDR3 DNA reads as TGTGCCAGCAGCCAAGATCTCCCTGGGGGGGGCCGGTCAGATACGCAGTATTTT. It codes for CASSQDLPGGGRSDTQYF.

This chain uses TRBV7-2 with TRBJ1-6; D not resolved. This CDR3 region has 14 residues. V was cut by 4 bases and J by 8 bases, with 12 bases left in between. Germline V gives CDR1 SGHTA, CDR2 FQGNSA. CDR3 loop: CASSYRAEDSPLHF. As DNA, the CDR3 is TGTGCCAGCAGCTACCGAGCAGAGGATTCACCCCTCCACTTT.

This clone has only one observation. This rearrangement joins TRBV29-1 to TRBJ2-7; 11 nucleotides agree with TRBD2. From germline, CDR1 is SQVTM and CDR2 ANQGSEA. This CDR3 comprises 14 residues. Unmatched junction bases numbered 5, after V lost 4 bases and J lost 3 bases. DNA for the CDR3: TGCAGCGTTGGATTAGGACTAGCGGGCTACGAGCAGTACTTC. Translation gives CSVGLGLAGYEQYF.

V and J are TRBV2 and TRBJ1-6; D may be TRBD1 (5 bases). In germline, CDR1 is SNHLY, CDR2 FYNNEI. Between the trimmed V and J ends, which lost 5 bases and 7 bases, there was a span of 15 bases. This CDR3 comprises 15 residues. CDR3 DNA: TGTGCCAGCAGTTTGGACACCGGGGGGAATTCACCCCTCCACTTT. This codes for CASSLDTGGNSPLHF.

The rearrangement uses TRBV11-2 and TRBJ2-1; 11 bases are shared with TRBD2. V gave up 5 bases and J gave up 9 bases; unmatched junction bases: 9. CDR3 length equals 15 residues. Per the germline V gene, CDR1 is SGHAT and CDR2 is FQNNGV. The CDR3, as DNA: TGTGCCAGCAGCCCCCGGCTAGCGGGAGGTGGTGAGCAGTTCTTC. It is translated as CASSPRLAGGGEQFF.

The V call is TRBV30, the J call TRBJ2-7; 13 nucleotides match TRBD2. CDR3 length equals 15 residues. Germline values: CDR1 GTSNPN, CDR2 SVGIG (reference sequence). V trimming: 6 bases; J trimming: 4 bases; junction bases outside the gene matches: 9. CDR3 sequence: CACRTSGRPDYEQYF. In nucleotides, the CDR3 is TGTGCCTGCCGGACTAGCGGGAGACCAGATTACGAGCAGTACTTC.

The chain uses TRBV28 and TRBJ1-2; no reliable D call. Germline CDR1 MDHEN, CDR2 SYDVKM. Trimming took off 6 bases at V and 0 bases at J, with 11 bases between the two ends. This CDR3 has 14 amino acids. The CDR3 is CASRRVSANYGYTF. CDR3 DNA sequence: TGTGCCAGCAGACGAGTCTCGGCTAACTATGGCTACACCTTC.

This clone was recorded a few times. V and J are TRBV6-1 and TRBJ2-1, with TRBD2 matching 9 bases. The CDR3 is 15 amino acids. J was trimmed by 6 bases and V by 2 bases; bases with no gene match: 5. CDR1 is MNHNS, CDR2 SASEGT, per germline. CDR3 in DNA: TGTGCCAGCAGTGAATCTAGCGGGATTCCCAATGAGCAGTTCTTC. Protein product: CASSESSGIPNEQFF.

The J gene is TRBJ1-2, the V gene TRBV13, with no clear D. V was pared by 5 bases and J by 7 bases, with 11 bases between. This CDR3 contains 12 residues. CDR1 is PRHDT, CDR2 FYEKMQ, per germline (reference sequence). In DNA form, the CDR3 reads TGTGCCAGCAGCCCTCGGGCCGGTGGCTACACCTTC. Translation: CASSPRAGGYTF.